Each of the 32 T cell receptor beta chains below was sequenced from the same sample in a study of T cell repertoires in cytomegalovirus infection. TCRdb called the reads again in MiXCR, with one record for every CDR3 protein. Here the sample spans approximately 750,000 distinct CDR3 sequences, 35% being singletons. The material sequenced was PBMCs. These receptors were collected from a human donor in good health (CMV status not recorded). Some clones in this sample may be carry-over from other donors' samples.

The chain couples TRBV11-1 to TRBJ1-6; 8 bases map to TRBD1. Germline assignment: CDR1 SGHAT and CDR2 FQDESV (reference sequence). The CDR3 covers 17 residues. V gave up 3 bases and J gave up 1 base; unmatched junction bases: 5. DNA of the CDR3: TGTGCCAGCAGCTTTTCCAGGGGGCAGTCCTATAATTCACCCCTCCACTTT. Its protein is CASSFSRGQSYNSPLHF.

V usage is TRBV24-1 and J usage is TRBJ2-5; D call uncertain. CDR1 and CDR2 from the germline V gene are KGHDR and SFDVKD. There are 14 residues in the CDR3. Trimming took off 3 bases at V and 2 bases at J, with 9 bases between the two ends. The CDR3 is CATSDPPWQETQYF. CDR3 in DNA: TGTGCCACCAGTGATCCCCCATGGCAAGAGACCCAGTACTTC.

V and J are TRBV20-1 and TRBJ1-5, with 8 bases matching TRBD1. The V gene's germline CDR1 is DFQATT and CDR2 SNEGSKA (reference sequence). The ends lost 6 bases at V and 6 bases at J; junction bases unmatched: 7. The CDR3 loop spans 13 amino acids. CDR3 sequence (DNA): TGCAGTGCGAGGACAGGGTTGGGTCAGCCCCAGCATTTT. Encoded protein: CSARTGLGQPQHF.

The V and J genes are TRBV7-2 and TRBJ2-7; D is possibly TRBD1 (6 bases). CDR3 length equals 12 residues. Germline CDR1 reads SGHTA; CDR2 reads FQGNSA. V lost 5 bases and J 8 bases, leaving 13 bases between the germline ends. The CDR3 reads CASSPGTLKQYF. In DNA form, the CDR3 reads TGTGCCAGCAGCCCCGGGACATTGAAGCAGTACTTC.

This clonotype was counted only a few times. CDR3 loop: CASSLTTGRSNEKLFF. The CDR3 nucleotides read TGTGCCAGCAGTTTAACCACCGGGAGGAGTAATGAAAAACTGTTTTTT. V and J are TRBV12-3 or TRBV12-4 and TRBJ1-4; D gene unclear. The V end lost 2 bases, the J end lost 4 bases, and 14 bases lay between the germline ends. This CDR3 region has 16 residues.

This clonotype was detected many times. The rearrangement joins TRBV7-9 to TRBJ2-5; TRBD2 matches 11 bases. The germline V gene has CDR1 SEHNR and CDR2 FQNEAQ (reference sequence). CDR3 length: 15 residues. V dropped 5 bases and J dropped 5; count of bases not matched to a gene: 7. CDR3 protein: CASSPLAGGRETQYF. The CDR3 region has the DNA TGTGCCAGCAGCCCCCTAGCGGGGGGTCGGGAGACCCAGTACTTC.

Comments on this clonotype: A read error may produce the germline difference seen at one junction end. The chain uses TRBV19 and TRBJ1-2, with no clear D. Germline CDR1 reads LNHDA; CDR2 reads SQIVND (reference sequence). CDR3 length: 13 amino acids. Here the CDR3 DNA reads TGTGCCATTAGTATGTACGGATTCTATGGCTACACCTTC. Translating gives CAISMYGFYGYTF.

The chain combines TRBV2 with TRBJ1-1; D unresolved. Germline V gene lookup returns CDR1 SNHLY and CDR2 FYNNEI. The CDR3 runs to 13 residues. V was pared by 8 bases and J by 0 bases, with 10 bases between. CDR3 DNA sequence: TGTGCCAGCGCCAGACTTTTGAACACTGAAGCTTTCTTT. Translation: CASARLLNTEAFF.

About this clonotype: One end of the junction fails to match germline, which may point to a read error. The V call is TRBV7-9, the J call TRBJ1-1, with TRBD1 as a possible D gene (6 bases). Germline CDR1 reads SEHNR; CDR2 reads FQNEAQ (reference sequence). The CDR3 has 13 residues. Here the CDR3 reads CASSFDRNTQAFF. CDR3 sequence (DNA): TGTGCCAGCAGCTTTGACAGGAACACTCAAGCTTTCTTT.

This clonotype was detected only a few times. The chain recombines TRBV11-2 with TRBJ1-1; 8 nucleotides agree with TRBD1. CDR3 size: 17 residues. The J segment lost 0 bases and the V segment lost 6 bases, leaving 12 bases of the junction unmatched. In germline, CDR1 is SGHAT, CDR2 FQNNGV. The CDR3 reads CASSSPGGRVMNTEAFF. The CDR3 DNA reads as TGTGCCAGCAGTTCACCAGGGGGCAGGGTCATGAACACTGAAGCTTTCTTT. Drawing the rest from reference TRBV11-2 and TRBJ1-1, the complete variable domain is EAGVAQSPRYKIIEKRQSVAFWCNPISGHATLYWYQQILGQGPKLLIQFQNNGVVDDSQLPKDRFSAERLKGVDSTLKIQPAKLEDSAVYLCASSSPGGRVMNTEAFFGQGTRLTVV.

The rearrangement uses TRBV7-8 and TRBJ1-5; the D is unclear. Germline values: CDR1 SGHVS, CDR2 FQNEAQ. This CDR3 comprises 15 residues. Trimming took 5 bases from V and 0 from J, leaving 11 bases between them. CDR3 sequence reads: CASSLTSGSNQPQHF. As DNA, the CDR3 is TGTGCCAGCAGCCTCACATCTGGTAGCAATCAGCCCCAGCATTTT.

This clonotype was seen more than once but under ten times. The chain employs TRBV6-5 and TRBJ1-2; possible D gene TRBD1, 5 bases. V was pared by 2 bases and J by 1 base, with 14 bases between. Germline values: CDR1 MNHEY, CDR2 SVGAGI. This CDR3 is 16 amino acids long. For the CDR3, the DNA is TGTGCCAGCAGTTACGGACGGGACGGATTTAACTATGGCTACACCTTC. Protein: CASSYGRDGFNYGYTF.

This clonotype was seen only a few times. The chain is built from TRBV7-9 and TRBJ2-1; tentatively, D is TRBD1 or TRBD2 (5 bases each). Trimming took off 5 bases at V and 10 bases at J, with 21 bases between the two ends. The CDR3 covers 15 residues. Germline V gene lookup returns CDR1 SEHNR and CDR2 FQNEAQ (reference sequence). The CDR3 here is CASSPPGTRLGEQFF. The CDR3, as DNA: TGTGCCAGCAGCCCACCCGGGACCCGCCTTGGAGAGCAGTTCTTC.

This clonotype was seen only a few times. The V gene is TRBV7-9, the J gene TRBJ2-6; the match to TRBD1 covers 7 bases. The CDR3 totals 15 residues. Looked up from germline, CDR1 is SEHNR and CDR2 is FQNEAQ (reference sequence). V lost 5 bases and J lost 3; bases outside the gene matches: 4. CDR3 DNA sequence: TGTGCCAGCAGCCAGACAGGGAGTGGGGCCAACGTCCTGACTTTC. Translation: CASSQTGSGANVLTF. Full variable domain (missing parts from reference TRBV7-9 and TRBJ2-6): DTGVSQNPRHKITKRGQNVTFRCDPISEHNRLYWYRQTLGQGPEFLTYFQNEAQLEKSRLLSDRFSAERPKGSFSTLEIQRTEQGDSAMYLCASSQTGSGANVLTFGAGSRLTVL.

The V gene is TRBV6-6, the J gene TRBJ2-3, with 10 nucleotides matching TRBD1. This CDR3 region has 18 residues. V shed 6 bases, J shed 2 bases, and the junction held 14 bases outside the gene matches. The germline V gene has CDR1 MNHNY and CDR2 SVGAGI (reference sequence). CDR3 sequence reads: CASSETTTGTGATDTQYF. The DNA of the CDR3 is TGTGCCAGCAGCGAAACGACAACCGGGACAGGGGCCACAGATACGCAGTATTTT.

As regards this clonotype: This clone may be a read error of a much larger clone one base away. CDR3 sequence: CDSSLGLAEADTQYF. CDR3 nucleotide sequence: TGTGACAGCAGCTTAGGACTAGCGGAGGCAGATACGCAGTATTTT. The rearrangement links TRBV7-2 to TRBJ2-3; 10 bases fit TRBD2. This CDR3 region has 15 residues. CDR1 is SGHTA, CDR2 FQGNSA, per germline.

Details on this clonotype: An end of the junction differs from the germline gene, which may be a read error. The rearrangement uses TRBV7-2 and TRBJ2-7; unclear D gene. This CDR3 comprises 12 residues. Germline assignment: CDR1 SGHTA and CDR2 FQGNSA. CDR3 sequence: CAISLGPYEHYF. DNA for the CDR3: TGTGCCATCAGCTTAGGCCCCTACGAGCATTACTTC.

The chain recombines TRBV7-8 with TRBJ2-3; perhaps D is TRBD1 or TRBD2 (5 bases each). Germline CDR1 SGHVS, CDR2 FQNEAQ. This CDR3 has 15 amino acids. Trimming removed 0 bases at V and 1 base at J, with 8 bases between. CDR3 sequence (DNA): TGTGCCAGCAGCTTAGCGACGGGGCGCACAGATACGCAGTATTTT. This translates into CASSLATGRTDTQYF.

This clonotype has more than one count but fewer than ten. The chain links TRBV7-2 to TRBJ1-2; D unresolved. Trimming shortened V by 1 base and J by 0 bases, and 9 bases separated the two germline ends. The CDR3 extends over 15 amino acids. Germline V gene data show CDR1 as SGHTA and CDR2 as FQGNSA. CDR3 sequence reads: CASSLGRLPNYGYTF. In DNA form, the CDR3 reads TGTGCCAGCAGCTTAGGGCGCCTACCTAACTATGGCTACACCTTC.

The rearrangement uses TRBV19 and TRBJ1-1, with 11 bases identical to TRBD1. CDR3 length: 15 amino acids. Germline values: CDR1 LNHDA, CDR2 SQIVND (reference sequence). Germline trimming cut 7 bases from V and 4 bases from J; bases unmatched to any gene: 8. This CDR3 reads CASILGQGASTEAFF. The CDR3 DNA follows: TGTGCCAGTATCCTCGGACAGGGGGCGAGCACTGAAGCTTTCTTT. The full variable domain, rest sourced from reference TRBV19 and TRBJ1-1, is DGGITQSPKYLFRKEGQNVTLSCEQNLNHDAMYWYRQDPGQGLRLIYYSQIVNDFQKGDIAEGYSVSREKKESFPLTVTSAQKNPTAFYLCASILGQGASTEAFFGQGTRLTVV.

This clonotype occurred many times. This chain joins TRBV12-3 or TRBV12-4 and TRBJ2-5; 13 positions agree with TRBD2. J gave up 4 bases and V 5 bases, and 7 bases lay outside the gene matches. The CDR3 is 16 residues long. The chain's CDR3 is CASSETSGRAGETQYF. For the CDR3, the DNA is TGTGCCAGCAGTGAAACTAGCGGGAGGGCCGGAGAGACCCAGTACTTC.

Only a few counts were recorded for this clonotype. The chain has TRBV29-1 and TRBJ1-4; D is unclear. The CDR3 totals 14 residues. Germline CDR1 and CDR2: SQVTM and ANQGSEA. Trimming took off 5 bases at V and 7 bases at J, with 17 bases between the two ends. The DNA for the CDR3 is TGCAGCGTTCTCGCGGATTTAGGTAGTGAAAAACTGTTTTTT. This sequence encodes CSVLADLGSEKLFF.

V gene TRBV4-1 combines with J gene TRBJ1-2; D is ambiguous. Germline loops: CDR1 MGHRA, CDR2 YSYEKL. This CDR3 comprises 14 residues. V dropped 1 base and J dropped 4 bases, with 10 bases sitting between them. Here the CDR3 reads CASSQVQAGYGYTF. The CDR3 DNA reads TGCGCCAGCAGCCAAGTCCAGGCTGGCTATGGCTACACCTTC.

This clonotype was counted once. The chain has TRBV28 and TRBJ1-2, with D possibly being TRBD1 (6 bases). CDR1 and CDR2 from the germline V gene are MDHEN and SYDVKM. Trimming removed 3 bases at V and 0 bases at J, with 17 bases between. There are 17 residues in the CDR3. The CDR3 DNA is TGTGCCAGCAGTTTTTGCGACAGGTTCTCTTCTAACTATGGCTACACCTTC. Translation gives CASSFCDRFSSNYGYTF.

The chain carries TRBV24-1 and TRBJ2-4, with TRBD1 as a possible D gene (6 bases). Trimming cost V 4 bases and J 0 bases, with 9 bases left between them. The CDR3 is made up of 15 amino acids. Germline values: CDR1 KGHDR, CDR2 SFDVKD. CDR3 sequence reads: CATSDPGVAKNIQYF. In DNA form, the CDR3 reads TGTGCCACCAGTGACCCAGGGGTAGCCAAAAACATTCAGTACTTC.

The chain links TRBV5-1 to TRBJ2-2, with 10 positions matching TRBD1. Germline V CDR1 and CDR2: SGHRS, YFSETQ. V shed 1 base, J shed 6 bases, and the junction held 3 bases outside the gene matches. The CDR3 extends over 15 amino acids. The chain's CDR3 is CASSLPDRGAGELFF. CDR3 nucleotides: TGCGCCAGCAGCTTGCCGGACAGGGGGGCCGGGGAGCTGTTTTTT.

This clonotype turned up a few times. The chain has TRBV7-2 and TRBJ1-1; tentatively, D is TRBD1 (6 bases). This CDR3 has 15 residues. In germline, CDR1 is SGHTA, CDR2 FQGNSA. V was pared by 5 bases and J by 4 bases, with 17 bases between. The CDR3 region is CASSPQGSAGTEAFF. The DNA for the CDR3 is TGTGCCAGCAGCCCCCAGGGGTCCGCAGGCACTGAAGCTTTCTTT.

V is TRBV11-2 and J is TRBJ2-2; D not certain. There are 14 residues in the CDR3. Looked up from germline, CDR1 is SGHAT and CDR2 is FQNNGV. Trimming took 8 bases from V and 7 from J, leaving 17 bases between them. As DNA, the CDR3 is TGTGCCAGCTTAAGGGAAGGGTTAGTCGGGGAGCTGTTTTTT. It translates to CASLREGLVGELFF.

This clonotype has at least ten counts. The chain combines TRBV7-8 with TRBJ1-1; D possibly corresponds to TRBD1 (6 bases). Germline V gene data show CDR1 as SGHVS and CDR2 as FQNEAQ. Trimming shortened V by 5 bases and J by 0 bases, and 10 bases separated the two germline ends. CDR3 length: 14 residues. The CDR3 nucleotides are TGTGCCAGCAGCCCCGACAGGCTGAACACTGAAGCTTTCTTT. This encodes CASSPDRLNTEAFF.

The chain has TRBV19 and TRBJ1-5; weak D call: TRBD1 (6 bases). Germline CDR1 reads LNHDA; CDR2 reads SQIVND (reference sequence). CDR3 length: 13 amino acids. Trimming took off 3 bases at V and 5 bases at J, with 8 bases between the two ends. The CDR3 DNA reads as TGTGCCAGTAGTATTAACAGGGATCAGCCCCAGCATTTT. Protein product: CASSINRDQPQHF.

This clonotype was seen a few times. V usage is TRBV7-9 and J usage is TRBJ1-2; 8 bases map to TRBD1. CDR3 size: 13 residues. V gave up 5 bases and J gave up 8 bases; unmatched junction bases: 7. The V gene's germline CDR1 is SEHNR and CDR2 FQNEAQ (reference sequence). The CDR3 nucleotides read TGTGCCAGCAGCCCGACAGGGGCCGACGGCTACACCTTC. Amino acid sequence: CASSPTGADGYTF.

V gene TRBV9 combines with J gene TRBJ2-7, with D perhaps TRBD2 (6 bases). The CDR3 extends over 16 amino acids. Deletions cut 0 bases from V and 1 base from J, with 14 bases between. Germline values: CDR1 SGDLS, CDR2 YYNGEE. CDR3 residues: CASSVGQRAASYEQYF. The CDR3 DNA sequence: TGTGCCAGCAGCGTAGGGCAGCGGGCAGCTTCCTACGAGCAGTACTTC.